This T cell receptor (beta chain) was identified during a study of PD-L1 blockade in urothelial cancer. Whole-study context: The year 2014 saw patients start atezolizumab, 1,200 mg intravenously every 3 weeks. Median blood clonality was around 0.074, with around 83,000 unique TCRs. Most patients, about nine tenths of the roughly 30, were males with bladder-origin cancer. Treatment start was followed by blood analysis at 3 weeks (second dose) and again at 6 weeks.

The table came from immunoSEQ multiplex PCR; TCRdb's copy has only in-frame clones and leaves some out. The sample consists of tens of thousands of clones, around 90% of them appearing once. The germline V gene has CDR1 SGHTA and CDR2 FQGNSA. The CDR3 is 15 amino acids. The V and J ends lost 1 base and 7 bases, in that order; junction bases with no gene match: 7. V gene TRBV7-2 combines with J gene TRBJ2-1, with TRBD2 matching over 7 bases. Sequenced here: PBMCs, sampled around atezolizumab (anti-PD-L1) treatment. The TCR originated in a man between 50 and 59 years old with urothelial cancer. The CDR3 region has the DNA TGTGCCAGCAGCTTAGTTAGGGGACTATGGAATGAGCAGTTCTTC. The encoded protein is CASSLVRGLWNEQFF.